The rows below give T cell receptor beta chains drawn from one sample of a study of blood T cell repertoires in COVID-19. Generated by immunoSEQ multiplex PCR, the TCRdb table keeps only in-frame clones and is missing some. The sample consists of 200,000 to 300,000 clones, about 86% of them appearing once. The source material was PBMCs or T cells enriched from blood (not recorded which). These receptors were obtained from a woman aged 40 to 50 with acute COVID-19. The CDR3 runs from the conserved cysteine through the conserved F or W. The D gene is left open where the match is weak. Not every row has a clone size; where given, it reads once, few, many or a size class.

d_gene	v_gene	j_gene	abundance	CDR3nt	CDR3aa
TRBD1	TRBV12-5	TRBJ2-7	NA	TGTGCTAGTGCCTCGGACAGGGAGGAGCAGTACTTC	CASASDREEQYF
TRBD2	TRBV9	TRBJ2-7	NA	TGTGCCAGCAGCCCCGGGACTAGCGGGATTCTATACGAGCAGTACTTC	CASSPGTSGILYEQYF
NA	TRBV11-3	TRBJ1-5	NA	TGTGCCAGCAGCTTATCAGGCAATCAGCCCCAGCATTTT	CASSLSGNQPQHF
NA	TRBV19	TRBJ2-5	NA	TGTGCCAGTAGGGCCACAGGGCCAGGGGAGACCCAGTACTTC	CASRATGPGETQYF
NA	TRBV4-1	TRBJ2-3	NA	TGCGCCAGCAGCCAAGAGGTTTTGAGTCAGCGGGCCCTCACAGATACGCAGTATTTT	CASSQEVLSQRALTDTQYF
TRBD2	TRBV6-4	TRBJ2-1	NA	TGTGCCAGCAGCCAACGGACTAGCGGTTACAATGAGCAGTTCTTC	CASSQRTSGYNEQFF
TRBD1	TRBV4-1	TRBJ1-2	NA	TGCGCCAGCAGCCAAGGGGACAGGGGGGGGTATGGCTACACCTTC	CASSQGDRGGYGYTF
NA	TRBV6-5	TRBJ1-2	NA	TGTGCCAGCACCCCCTGGTGGGGGGATTATGGCTACACCTTC	CASTPWWGDYGYTF
NA	TRBV13	TRBJ2-1	NA	TGTGCCAGCAGCAACCCCACGAGCTCCTACAATGAGCAGTTCTTC	CASSNPTSSYNEQFF
TRBD2	TRBV11-3	TRBJ2-5	NA	TGTGCCAGCAGCTTTCTTGCGGGAGAGGAGACCCAGTACTTC	CASSFLAGEETQYF
TRBD1	TRBV3-1/TRBV3-2	TRBJ1-1	NA	TGTGCCAGCAGCCCTAGCGACAGGGCCCCTGAAGCTTTCTTT	CASSPSDRAPEAFF
NA	TRBV5-1	TRBJ1-1	NA	TGCGCCAGCAGCTTGGAACAGGCCTTTAACACTGAAGCTTTCTTT	CASSLEQAFNTEAFF
TRBD2	TRBV12-5	TRBJ2-1	few	TGTGCTAGTGGTTTGAGAACTAGCGGAGCCGACAATAATGAGCAGTTCTTC	CASGLRTSGADNNEQFF
NA	TRBV11-2	TRBJ2-2	NA	TGTGCCAGCAGCTTGGGGCGTACTCCCAATTCCGGGGAGCTGTTTTTT	CASSLGRTPNSGELFF
TRBD1	TRBV7-9	TRBJ1-5	NA	TGTGCCAGCAGCTCTGGACAGGGCAATCAGCCCCAGCATTTT	CASSSGQGNQPQHF
TRBD1	TRBV12-3/TRBV12-4	TRBJ1-2	NA	TGTGCCACAAGTGGACAGGGGTTTGGCTACACCTTC	CATSGQGFGYTF
TRBD1	TRBV5-8	TRBJ1-2	NA	TGTGCCAGCAGCGCCCCGGGACAGTGGGATAACTATGGCTACACCTTC	CASSAPGQWDNYGYTF
NA	TRBV30	TRBJ2-7	few	TGTGCCGGGTCACACCGGACACCCTTAGAGCAGTACTTC	CAGSHRTPLEQYF
TRBD2	TRBV5-1	TRBJ2-3	NA	TGCGCCAGCAGTGTTGACGGGACTAGCGGAGATACGCAGTATTTT	CASSVDGTSGDTQYF
NA	TRBV2	TRBJ1-3	NA	TGTGCCAGCAGTGGTAGCTCTGGAAACACCATATATTTT	CASSGSSGNTIYF
NA	TRBV2	TRBJ2-1	NA	TGTGCCAGCAGGTACAGCAGCTCCTACAATGAGCAGTTCTTC	CASRYSSSYNEQFF
TRBD2	TRBV2	TRBJ2-1	NA	TGTGCCAGCAGTGATTTGGGAGCGGGATTAGGGAATGAGCAGTTCTTC	CASSDLGAGLGNEQFF
NA	TRBV7-9	TRBJ2-3	NA	TGTGCCAGCAGCGTAGGGGGACAACCTAGCACAGATACGCAGTATTTT	CASSVGGQPSTDTQYF
NA	TRBV11-2	TRBJ2-7	NA	TGTGCCAGCAGCTTACGGTCCGGGTCCTCCGAGCAGTACTTC	CASSLRSGSSEQYF
TRBD2	TRBV5-1	TRBJ2-2	NA	TGCGCCAGCAGCTTGGTTGCGGGAGGCGAGACGGGGGAGCTGTTTTTT	CASSLVAGGETGELFF
TRBD1	TRBV6-5	TRBJ1-1	NA	TGTGCCAGCAGACAAACAGGGGAGACTGAAGCTTTCTTT	CASRQTGETEAFF
NA	TRBV25-1	TRBJ2-6	NA	TGTGCCAGCAGTGACTCCCGTAGTACTGGGGCCAACGTCCTGACTTTC	CASSDSRSTGANVLTF
TRBD1	TRBV28	TRBJ1-2	few	TGTGCCAGCAGTCCACTTAAGGGACAGGGCGAAGTCTATGGCTACACCTTC	CASSPLKGQGEVYGYTF
TRBD1	TRBV24-1	TRBJ1-2	NA	TGTGCCACCAGTGATGAGGGCAGGGGGGACTATGGCTACACCTTC	CATSDEGRGDYGYTF
NA	TRBV4-1	TRBJ2-3	NA	TGCGCCAGCAGCCAAGTAACAGATGAGGATACGCAGTATTTT	CASSQVTDEDTQYF
NA	TRBV19	TRBJ1-1	NA	TGTGCCAGTAGCCCGGGACTCATCGCGGGGACTGAAGCTTTCTTT	CASSPGLIAGTEAFF